One T cell receptor (beta chain) is described in this entry. Per the original methods: Amplification of reference gene primers provided the estimated nucleated cell counts. TCRdb keeps only in-frame clones here, not all; method: immunoSEQ multiplex PCR. The V and J calls and clone size come from that table; D and trimming were worked out from the DNA. The sample has about 250,000 clones; 88% are singletons. The germline V gene has CDR1 SGHNT and CDR2 YENEEA. There are 15 residues in the CDR3. After removal of 3 bases from V and 3 bases from J, the junction contained 3 bases not matched to a gene. These data originate in a study of blood T cell repertoires in COVID-19. In the study overall: PBMCs, B-cell-depleted T cells, or T cells provided the cDNA or gDNA that made up the material.

Source material: PBMCs or T cells enriched from blood (not recorded which). The chain is built from TRBV11-3 and TRBJ2-7; 12 bases agree with TRBD1. This TCR came from a woman between 45 and 65 years old who had recovered from COVID-19. The CDR3 DNA sequence: TGTGCCAGCAGCTTGGGACAGGGGGCGGACTACGAGCAGTACTTC. Translation: CASSLGQGADYEQYF.